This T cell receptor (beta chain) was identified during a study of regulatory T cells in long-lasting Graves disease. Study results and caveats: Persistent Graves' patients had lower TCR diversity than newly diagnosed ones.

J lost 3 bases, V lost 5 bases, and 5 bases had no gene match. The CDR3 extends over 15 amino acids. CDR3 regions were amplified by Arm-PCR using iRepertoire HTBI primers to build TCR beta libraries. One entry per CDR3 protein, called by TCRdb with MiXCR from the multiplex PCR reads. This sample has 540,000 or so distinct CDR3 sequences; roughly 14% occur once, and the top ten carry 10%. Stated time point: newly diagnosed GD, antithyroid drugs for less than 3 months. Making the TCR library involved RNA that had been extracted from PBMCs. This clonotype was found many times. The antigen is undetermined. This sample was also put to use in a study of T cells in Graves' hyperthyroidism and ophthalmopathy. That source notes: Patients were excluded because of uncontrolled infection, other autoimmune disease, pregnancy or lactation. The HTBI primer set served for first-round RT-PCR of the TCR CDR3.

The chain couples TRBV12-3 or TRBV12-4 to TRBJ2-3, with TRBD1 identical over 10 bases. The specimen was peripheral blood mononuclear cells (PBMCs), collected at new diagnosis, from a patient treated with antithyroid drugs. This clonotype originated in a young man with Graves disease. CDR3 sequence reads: CASSRPGQGTDTQYF. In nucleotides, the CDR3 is TGTGCCAGCAGTCGTCCGGGACAGGGGACAGATACGCAGTATTTT.